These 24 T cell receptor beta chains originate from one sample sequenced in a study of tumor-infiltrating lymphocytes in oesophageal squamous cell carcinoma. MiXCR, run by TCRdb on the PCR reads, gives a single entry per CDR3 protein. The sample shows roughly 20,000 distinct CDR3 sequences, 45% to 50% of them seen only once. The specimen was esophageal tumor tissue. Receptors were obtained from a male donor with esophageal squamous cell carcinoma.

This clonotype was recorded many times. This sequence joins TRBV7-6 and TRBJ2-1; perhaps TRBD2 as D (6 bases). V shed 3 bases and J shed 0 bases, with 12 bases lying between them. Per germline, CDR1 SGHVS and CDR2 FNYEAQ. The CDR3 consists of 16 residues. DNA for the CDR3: TGTGCCAGCAGCTTTTTAACGGGAGACTCCTACAATGAGCAGTTCTTC. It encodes CASSFLTGDSYNEQFF. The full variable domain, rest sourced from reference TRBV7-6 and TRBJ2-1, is GAGVSQSPRYKVTKRGQDVALRCDPISGHVSLYWYRQALGQGPEFLTYFNYEAQQDKSGLPNDRFSAERPEGSISTLTIQRTEQRDSAMYRCASSFLTGDSYNEQFFGPGTRLTVL.

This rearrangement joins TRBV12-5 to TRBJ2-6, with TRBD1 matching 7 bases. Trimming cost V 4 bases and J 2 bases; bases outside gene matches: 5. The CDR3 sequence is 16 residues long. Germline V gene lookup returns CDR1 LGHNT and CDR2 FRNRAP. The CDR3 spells CASGWTGTAGANVLTF. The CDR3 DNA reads TGTGCTAGTGGTTGGACAGGTACCGCTGGGGCCAACGTCCTGACTTTC. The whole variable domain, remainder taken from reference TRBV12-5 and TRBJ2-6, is DARVTQTPRHKVTEMGQEVTMRCQPILGHNTVFWYRQTMMQGLELLAYFRNRAPLDDSGMPKDRFSAEMPDATLATLKIQPSEPRDSAVYFCASGWTGTAGANVLTFGAGSRLTVL.

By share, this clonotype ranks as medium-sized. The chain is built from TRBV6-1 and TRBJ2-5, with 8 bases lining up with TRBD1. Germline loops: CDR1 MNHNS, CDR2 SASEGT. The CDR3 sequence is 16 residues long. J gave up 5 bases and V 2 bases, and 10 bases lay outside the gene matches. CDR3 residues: CASSELGGRGPETQYF. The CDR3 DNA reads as TGTGCCAGCAGTGAATTAGGAGGCAGGGGGCCGGAGACCCAGTACTTC.

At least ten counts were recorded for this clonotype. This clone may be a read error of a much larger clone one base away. CDR3 sequence: CASSLGQGLDEQYF. The CDR3 DNA follows: TGTGCCAGCAGTTTAGGACAGGGTCTCGATGAGCAGTACTTC. The V call is TRBV27, the J call TRBJ2-7; 8 bases are a match to TRBD1. CDR3 length: 14 residues. Germline values: CDR1 MNHEY, CDR2 SMNVEV (reference sequence). The ends lost 2 bases at V and 7 bases at J; junction bases unmatched: 7.

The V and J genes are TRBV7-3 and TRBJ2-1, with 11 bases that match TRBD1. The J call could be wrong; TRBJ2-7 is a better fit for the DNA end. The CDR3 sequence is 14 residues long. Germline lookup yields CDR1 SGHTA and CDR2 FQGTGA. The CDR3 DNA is TGTGCCAGCAGCCGGGACAGGGGGAGCTACGAGCAGTACTTC. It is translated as CASSRDRGSYEQYF.

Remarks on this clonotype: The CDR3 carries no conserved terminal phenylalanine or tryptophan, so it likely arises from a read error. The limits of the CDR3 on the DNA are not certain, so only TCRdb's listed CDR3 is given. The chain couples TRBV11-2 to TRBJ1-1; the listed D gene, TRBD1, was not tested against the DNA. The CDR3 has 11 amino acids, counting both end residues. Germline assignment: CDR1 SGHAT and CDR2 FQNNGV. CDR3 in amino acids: CASSLSGELYY.

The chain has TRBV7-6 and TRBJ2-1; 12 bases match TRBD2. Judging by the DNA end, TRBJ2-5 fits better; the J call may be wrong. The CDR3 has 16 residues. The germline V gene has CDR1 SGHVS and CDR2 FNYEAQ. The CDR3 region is CASSLGTSGVRETQYF. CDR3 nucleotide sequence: TGTGCCAGCAGCTTAGGGACTAGCGGGGTTCGAGAGACCCAGTACTTC.

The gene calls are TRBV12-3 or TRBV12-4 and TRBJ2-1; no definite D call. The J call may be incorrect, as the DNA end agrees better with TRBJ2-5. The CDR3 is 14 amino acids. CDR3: CASSLPETQETQYF. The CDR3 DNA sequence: TGTGCCAGCAGTTTGCCAGAGACCCAAGAGACCCAGTACTTC.

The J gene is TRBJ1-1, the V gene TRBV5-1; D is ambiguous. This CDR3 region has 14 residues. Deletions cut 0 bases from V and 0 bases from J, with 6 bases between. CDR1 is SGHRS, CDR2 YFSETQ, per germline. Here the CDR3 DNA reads TGCGCCAGCAGCTTGGGGATCGTGAACACTGAAGCTTTCTTT. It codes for CASSLGIVNTEAFF.

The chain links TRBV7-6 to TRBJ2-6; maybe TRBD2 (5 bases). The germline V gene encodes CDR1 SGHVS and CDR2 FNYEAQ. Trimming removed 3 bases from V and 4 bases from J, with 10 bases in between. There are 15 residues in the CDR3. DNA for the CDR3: TGTGCCAGCAGCTTGGGCCCGGGGGGGGCCAACGTCCTGACTTTC. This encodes CASSLGPGGANVLTF. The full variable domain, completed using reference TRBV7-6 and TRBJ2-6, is GAGVSQSPRYKVTKRGQDVALRCDPISGHVSLYWYRQALGQGPEFLTYFNYEAQQDKSGLPNDRFSAERPEGSISTLTIQRTEQRDSAMYRCASSLGPGGANVLTFGAGSRLTVL.

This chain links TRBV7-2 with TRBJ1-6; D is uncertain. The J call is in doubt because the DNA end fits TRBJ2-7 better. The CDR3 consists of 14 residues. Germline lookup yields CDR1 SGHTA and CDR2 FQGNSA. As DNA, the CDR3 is TGTGCCAGCAGCTTAGATACCCGGAATTACGAGCAGTACTTC. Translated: CASSLDTRNYEQYF.

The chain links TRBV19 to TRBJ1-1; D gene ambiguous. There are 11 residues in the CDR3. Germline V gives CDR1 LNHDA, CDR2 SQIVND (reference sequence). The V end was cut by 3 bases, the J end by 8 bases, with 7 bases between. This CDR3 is CASSIWREAFF. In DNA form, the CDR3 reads TGTGCCAGTAGTATTTGGCGGGAAGCTTTCTTT.

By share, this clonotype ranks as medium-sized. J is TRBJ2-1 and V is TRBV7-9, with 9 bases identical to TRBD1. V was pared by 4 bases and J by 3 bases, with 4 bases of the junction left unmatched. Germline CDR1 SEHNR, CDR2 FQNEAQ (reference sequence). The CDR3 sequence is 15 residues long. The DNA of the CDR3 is TGTGCCAGCAGCTCTGGGACAGGGATCTACAATGAGCAGTTCTTC. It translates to CASSSGTGIYNEQFF.

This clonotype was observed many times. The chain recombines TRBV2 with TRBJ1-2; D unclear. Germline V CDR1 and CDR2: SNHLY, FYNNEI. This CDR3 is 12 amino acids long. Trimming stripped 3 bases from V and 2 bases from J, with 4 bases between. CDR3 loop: CASSESNYGYTF. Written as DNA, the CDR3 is TGTGCCAGCAGTGAGTCAAACTATGGCTACACCTTC.

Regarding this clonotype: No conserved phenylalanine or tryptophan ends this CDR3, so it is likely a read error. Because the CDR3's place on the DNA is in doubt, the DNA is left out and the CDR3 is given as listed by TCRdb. CDR3 amino acids: CASSPKGTSNYGYTFGS. The J gene is TRBJ2-1, the V gene TRBV27; the table names TRBD1, a call not compared with the DNA. The germline gives CDR1 MNHEY, CDR2 SMNVEV (reference sequence). The CDR3 contains 17 residues when both ends are counted.

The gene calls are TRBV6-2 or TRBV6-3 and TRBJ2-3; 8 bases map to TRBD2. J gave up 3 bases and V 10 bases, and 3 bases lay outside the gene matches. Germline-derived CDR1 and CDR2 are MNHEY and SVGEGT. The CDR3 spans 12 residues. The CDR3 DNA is TGTGCCACGGGGGGGCCAACAGATACGCAGTATTTT. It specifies CATGGPTDTQYF.

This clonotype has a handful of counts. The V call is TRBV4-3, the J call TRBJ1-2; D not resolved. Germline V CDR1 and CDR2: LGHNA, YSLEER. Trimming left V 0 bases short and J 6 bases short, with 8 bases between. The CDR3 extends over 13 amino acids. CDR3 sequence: CASSQDWADGYTF. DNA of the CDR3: TGCGCCAGCAGCCAAGATTGGGCAGATGGCTACACCTTC.

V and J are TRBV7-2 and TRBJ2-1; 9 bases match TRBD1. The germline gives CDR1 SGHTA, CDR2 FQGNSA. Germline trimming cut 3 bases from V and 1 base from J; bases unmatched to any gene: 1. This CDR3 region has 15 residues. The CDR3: CASSLGQGSYNEQFF. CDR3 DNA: TGTGCCAGCAGCTTGGGACAGGGTTCCTACAATGAGCAGTTCTTC.

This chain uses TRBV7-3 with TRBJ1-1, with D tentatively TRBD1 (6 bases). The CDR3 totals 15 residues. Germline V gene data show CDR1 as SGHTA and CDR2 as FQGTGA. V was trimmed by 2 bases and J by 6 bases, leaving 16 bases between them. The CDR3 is CASSLVGGPGSEAFF. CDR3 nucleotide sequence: TGTGCCAGCAGCTTAGTTGGGGGCCCAGGCTCTGAAGCTTTCTTT. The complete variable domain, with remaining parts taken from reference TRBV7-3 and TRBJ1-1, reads GAGVSQTPSNKVTEKGKYVELRCDPISGHTALYWYRQSLGQGPEFLIYFQGTGAADDSGLPNDRFFAVRPEGSVSTLKIQRTERGDSAVYLCASSLVGGPGSEAFFGQGTRLTVV.

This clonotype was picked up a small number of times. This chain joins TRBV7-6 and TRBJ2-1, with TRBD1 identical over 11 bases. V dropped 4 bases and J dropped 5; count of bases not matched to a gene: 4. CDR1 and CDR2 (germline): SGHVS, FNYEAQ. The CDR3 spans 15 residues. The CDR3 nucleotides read TGTGCCAGCAGCTGGACAGGGGGCGCCCACAATGAGCAGTTCTTC. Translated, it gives CASSWTGGAHNEQFF.

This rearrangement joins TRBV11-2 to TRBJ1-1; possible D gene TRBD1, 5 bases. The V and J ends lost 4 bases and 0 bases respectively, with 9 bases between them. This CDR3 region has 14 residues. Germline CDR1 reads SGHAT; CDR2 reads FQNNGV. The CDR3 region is CASSSDNLNTEAFF. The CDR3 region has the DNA TGTGCCAGCAGCTCGGACAACCTGAACACTGAAGCTTTCTTT. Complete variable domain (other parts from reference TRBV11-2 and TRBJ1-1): EAGVAQSPRYKIIEKRQSVAFWCNPISGHATLYWYQQILGQGPKLLIQFQNNGVVDDSQLPKDRFSAERLKGVDSTLKIQPAKLEDSAVYLCASSSDNLNTEAFFGQGTRLTVV.

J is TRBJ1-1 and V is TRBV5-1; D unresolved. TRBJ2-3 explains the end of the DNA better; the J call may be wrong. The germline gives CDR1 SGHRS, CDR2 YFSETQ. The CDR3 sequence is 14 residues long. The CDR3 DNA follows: TGCGCCAGCAGCCGCGGCACAGTCACAGATACGCAGTATTTT. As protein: CASSRGTVTDTQYF.

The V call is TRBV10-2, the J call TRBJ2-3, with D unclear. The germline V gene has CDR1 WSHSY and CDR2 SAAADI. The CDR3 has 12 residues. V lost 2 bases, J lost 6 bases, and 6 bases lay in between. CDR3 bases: TGCGCCAGCAGTGAGGCATCGGATACGCAGTATTTT. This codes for CASSEASDTQYF.

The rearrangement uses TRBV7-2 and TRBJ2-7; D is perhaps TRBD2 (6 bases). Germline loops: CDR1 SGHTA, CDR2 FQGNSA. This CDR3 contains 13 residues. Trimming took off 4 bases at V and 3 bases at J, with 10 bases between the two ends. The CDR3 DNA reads TGTGCCAGCAGCTACGGGAGAGACTACGAGCAGTACTTC. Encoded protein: CASSYGRDYEQYF.